This T cell receptor beta chain was identified in a study of post-analysis software for immune sequencing data. Findings of the study overall: Patients carried 5 or 6 TRBV segments more frequently than controls did, and TRBV5-6, TRBV5-1 and TRBV20-1 were among them.

V was cut by 6 bases and J by 6 bases, with 11 bases left in between. The CDR3 extends over 12 amino acids. Germline lookup yields CDR1 SGHTA and CDR2 FQGTGA. Researchers reported that TCR beta cDNA libraries carried unique molecular identifiers. TCRdb reprocessed the PCR reads with MiXCR, giving one entry per CDR3 protein. The sample records 800,000 to 950,000 distinct CDR3 sequences, around 53% being singletons. Comment on this clonotype: Its matching antigen is unknown.

The TCR originated in a girl aged 10 to 17 with multiple sclerosis. Sequenced material: blood. This chain joins TRBV7-3 and TRBJ1-2; no reliable D call. This CDR3 reads CASRFLMDGYTF. The CDR3 coding sequence is TGTGCCAGCAGGTTTTTAATGGATGGCTACACCTTC.